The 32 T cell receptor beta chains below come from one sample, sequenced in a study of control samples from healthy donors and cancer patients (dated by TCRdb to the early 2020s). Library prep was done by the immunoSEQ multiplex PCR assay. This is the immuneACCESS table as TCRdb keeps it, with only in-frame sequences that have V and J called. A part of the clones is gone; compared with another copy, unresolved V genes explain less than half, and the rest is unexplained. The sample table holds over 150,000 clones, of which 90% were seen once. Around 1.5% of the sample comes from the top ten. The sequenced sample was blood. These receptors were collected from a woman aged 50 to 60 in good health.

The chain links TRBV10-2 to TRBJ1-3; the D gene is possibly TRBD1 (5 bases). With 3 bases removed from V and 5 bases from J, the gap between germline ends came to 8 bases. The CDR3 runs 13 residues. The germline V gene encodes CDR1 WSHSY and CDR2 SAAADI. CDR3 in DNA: TGCGCCAGCAGTGACCAGGGAAGAAACACCATATATTTT. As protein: CASSDQGRNTIYF.

CDR3 in DNA: TGTGCCAGCAGTTTAAAAGCGGGGGGGCTAGGGGGCACAGATACGCAGTATTTT. Protein sequence: CASSLKAGGLGGTDTQYF. The rearrangement links TRBV27 to TRBJ2-3, with TRBD2 matching 10 bases. This CDR3 has 18 residues. V gave up 2 bases and J gave up 1 base; unmatched junction bases: 9. CDR1 is MNHEY and CDR2 is SMNVEV in the germline V gene (reference sequence).

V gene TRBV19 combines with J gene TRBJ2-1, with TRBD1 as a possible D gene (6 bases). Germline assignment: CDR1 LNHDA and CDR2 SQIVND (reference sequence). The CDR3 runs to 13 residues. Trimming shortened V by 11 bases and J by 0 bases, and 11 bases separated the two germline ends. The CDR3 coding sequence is TGTGCCTGTCAGGGGAGCTCCTACAATGAGCAGTTCTTC. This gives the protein CACQGSSYNEQFF.

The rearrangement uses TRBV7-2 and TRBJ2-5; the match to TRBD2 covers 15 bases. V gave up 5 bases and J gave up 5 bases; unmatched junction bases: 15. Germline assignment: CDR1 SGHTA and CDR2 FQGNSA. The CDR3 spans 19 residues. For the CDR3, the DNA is TGTGCCAGCAGCACAAGGACTAGCGGGGGGGCATCCTTGAGGGAGACCCAGTACTTC. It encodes CASSTRTSGGASLRETQYF.

The DNA of the CDR3 is TGTGCCAGCAGCACTGGACGGACGCCCTTGGAGCAGTACTTC. This translates into CASSTGRTPLEQYF. The chain employs TRBV11-1 and TRBJ2-7; D remains ambiguous. V was clipped by 5 bases and J by 7 bases, with 18 bases between them. Germline loops: CDR1 SGHAT, CDR2 FQDESV (reference sequence). This CDR3 has 14 residues.

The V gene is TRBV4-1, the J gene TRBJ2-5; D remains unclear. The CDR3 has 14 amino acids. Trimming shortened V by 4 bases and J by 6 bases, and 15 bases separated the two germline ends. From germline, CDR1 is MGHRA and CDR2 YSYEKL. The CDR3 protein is CASSPRGGLQTQYF. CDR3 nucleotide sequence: TGCGCCAGCAGCCCCCGTGGTGGCCTGCAGACCCAGTACTTC.

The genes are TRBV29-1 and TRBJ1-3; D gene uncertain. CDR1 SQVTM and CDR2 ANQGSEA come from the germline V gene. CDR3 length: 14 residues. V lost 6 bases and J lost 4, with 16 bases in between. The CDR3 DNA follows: TGCAGCGTGAGTCGGGGAGTAGGAGGAAACACCATATATTTT. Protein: CSVSRGVGGNTIYF.

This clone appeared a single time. DNA of the CDR3: TGTGCCAGCAGTCCCTTTAGCAATCAGCCCCAGCATTTT. It yields the protein CASSPFSNQPQHF. This rearrangement joins TRBV27 to TRBJ1-5; the D is unclear. The germline CDR1 and CDR2 sequences are MNHEY and SMNVEV (reference sequence). Trimming removed 5 bases at V and 0 bases at J, with 5 bases between. The CDR3 covers 13 residues.

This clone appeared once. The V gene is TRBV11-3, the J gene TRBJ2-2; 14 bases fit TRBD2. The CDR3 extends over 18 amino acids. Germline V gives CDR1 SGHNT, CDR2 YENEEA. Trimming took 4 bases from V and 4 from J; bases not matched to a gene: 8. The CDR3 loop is CASSSRTSGGPVTGELFF. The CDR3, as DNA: TGTGCCAGCAGCTCCCGGACTAGCGGGGGGCCCGTCACCGGGGAGCTGTTTTTT.

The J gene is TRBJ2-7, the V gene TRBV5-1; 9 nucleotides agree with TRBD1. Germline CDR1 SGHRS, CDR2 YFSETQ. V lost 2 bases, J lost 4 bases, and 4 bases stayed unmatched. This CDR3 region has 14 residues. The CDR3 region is CASSFLGQGYEQYF. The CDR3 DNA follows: TGCGCCAGCAGCTTCCTGGGACAGGGTTACGAGCAGTACTTC.

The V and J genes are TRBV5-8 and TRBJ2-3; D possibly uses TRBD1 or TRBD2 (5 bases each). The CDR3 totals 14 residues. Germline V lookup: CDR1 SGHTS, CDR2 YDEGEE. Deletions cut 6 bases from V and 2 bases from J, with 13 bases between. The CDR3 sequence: CASTGTRITDTQYF. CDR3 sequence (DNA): TGTGCCAGCACCGGGACCCGGATCACAGATACGCAGTATTTT.

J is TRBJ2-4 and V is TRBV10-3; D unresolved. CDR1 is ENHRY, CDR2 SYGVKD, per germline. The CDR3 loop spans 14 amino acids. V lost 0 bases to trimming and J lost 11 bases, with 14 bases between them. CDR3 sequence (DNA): TGTGCCATCAGTGAGTCCACACCCCCCGGGTTTCAGTACTTC. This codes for CAISESTPPGFQYF.

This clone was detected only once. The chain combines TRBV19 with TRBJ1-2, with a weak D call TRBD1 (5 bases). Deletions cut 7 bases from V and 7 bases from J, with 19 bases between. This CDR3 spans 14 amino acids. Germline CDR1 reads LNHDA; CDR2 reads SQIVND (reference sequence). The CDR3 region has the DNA TGTGCCAGTACCTCACACAAAGGGACGGGTGGCTACACCTTC. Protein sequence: CASTSHKGTGGYTF.

The CDR3 bases are TGTGCCACCAGTGCGACGGGAGTGGGGAACACTGAAGCTTTCTTT. Translating it yields CATSATGVGNTEAFF. This chain connects TRBV24-1 to TRBJ1-1; D gene ambiguous. Per germline, CDR1 KGHDR and CDR2 SFDVKD. V lost 5 bases and J lost 1, with 13 bases in between. The CDR3 extends over 15 amino acids.

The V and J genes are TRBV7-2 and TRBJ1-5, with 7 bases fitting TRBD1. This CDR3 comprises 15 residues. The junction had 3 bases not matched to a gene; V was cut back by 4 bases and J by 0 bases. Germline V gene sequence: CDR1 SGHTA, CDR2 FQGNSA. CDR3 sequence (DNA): TGTGCCAGCAGCTGGACAGGAAATAGCAATCAGCCCCAGCATTTT. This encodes CASSWTGNSNQPQHF.

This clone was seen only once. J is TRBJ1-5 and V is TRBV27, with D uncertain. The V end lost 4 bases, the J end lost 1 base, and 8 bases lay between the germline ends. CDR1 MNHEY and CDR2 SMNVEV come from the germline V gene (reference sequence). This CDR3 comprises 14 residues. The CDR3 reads CASSSIGSNQPQHF. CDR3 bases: TGTGCCAGCAGTTCCATAGGCAGCAATCAGCCCCAGCATTTT.

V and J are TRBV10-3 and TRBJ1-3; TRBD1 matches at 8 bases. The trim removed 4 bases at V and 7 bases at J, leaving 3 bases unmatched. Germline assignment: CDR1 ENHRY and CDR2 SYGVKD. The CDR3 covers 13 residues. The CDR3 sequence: CAISGTGKNTIYF. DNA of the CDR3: TGTGCCATCAGTGGGACAGGGAAGAACACCATATATTTT.

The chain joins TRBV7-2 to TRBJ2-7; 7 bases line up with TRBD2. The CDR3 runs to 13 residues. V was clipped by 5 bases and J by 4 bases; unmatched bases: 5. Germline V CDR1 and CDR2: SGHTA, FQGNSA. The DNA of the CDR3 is TGTGCCAGCAGCCTCGGGGGAGGGTACGAGCAGTACTTC. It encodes CASSLGGGYEQYF.

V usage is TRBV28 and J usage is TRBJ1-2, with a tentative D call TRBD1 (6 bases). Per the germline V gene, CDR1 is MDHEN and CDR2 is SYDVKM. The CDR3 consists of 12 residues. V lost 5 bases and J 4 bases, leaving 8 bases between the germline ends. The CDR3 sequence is CASSRGGYGYTF. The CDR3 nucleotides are TGTGCCAGCAGTCGAGGGGGCTATGGCTACACCTTC.

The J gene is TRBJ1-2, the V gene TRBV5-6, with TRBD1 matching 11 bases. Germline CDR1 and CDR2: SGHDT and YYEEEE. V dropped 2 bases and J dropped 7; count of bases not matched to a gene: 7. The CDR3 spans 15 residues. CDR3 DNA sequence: TGTGCCAGCAGCTTAACCGGGACAGGGGGTTTTGGCTACACCTTC. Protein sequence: CASSLTGTGGFGYTF.

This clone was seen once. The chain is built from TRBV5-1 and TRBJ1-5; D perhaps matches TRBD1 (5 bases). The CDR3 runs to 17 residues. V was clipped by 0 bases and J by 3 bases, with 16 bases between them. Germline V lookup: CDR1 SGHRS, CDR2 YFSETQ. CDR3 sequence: CASSLGEGTGFNQPQHF. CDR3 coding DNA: TGCGCCAGCAGCTTGGGGGAGGGGACGGGTTTCAATCAGCCCCAGCATTTT.

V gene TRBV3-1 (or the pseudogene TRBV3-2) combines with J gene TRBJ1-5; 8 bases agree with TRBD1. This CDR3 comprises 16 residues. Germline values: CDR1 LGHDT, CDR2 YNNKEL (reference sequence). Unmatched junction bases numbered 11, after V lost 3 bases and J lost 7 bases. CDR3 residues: CASSQSGQVRDQPQHF. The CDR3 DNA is TGTGCCAGCAGCCAGTCGGGACAGGTGCGGGACCAGCCCCAGCATTTT.

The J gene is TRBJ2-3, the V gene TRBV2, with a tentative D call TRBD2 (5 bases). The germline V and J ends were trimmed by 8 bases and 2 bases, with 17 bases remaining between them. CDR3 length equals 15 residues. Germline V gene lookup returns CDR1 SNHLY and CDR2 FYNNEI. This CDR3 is CASRTGLILTDTQYF. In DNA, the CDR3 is TGTGCCAGCCGAACTGGACTCATCCTCACAGATACGCAGTATTTT. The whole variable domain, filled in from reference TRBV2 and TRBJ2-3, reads EPEVTQTPSHQVTQMGQEVILRCVPISNHLYFYWYRQILGQKVEFLVSFYNNEISEKSEIFDDQFSVERPDGSNFTLKIRSTKLEDSAMYFCASRTGLILTDTQYFGPGTRLTVL.

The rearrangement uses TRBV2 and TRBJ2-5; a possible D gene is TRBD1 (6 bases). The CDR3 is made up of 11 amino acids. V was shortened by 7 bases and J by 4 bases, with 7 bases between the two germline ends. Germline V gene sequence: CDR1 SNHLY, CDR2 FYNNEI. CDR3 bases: TGTGCCAGCACAGGGGCAGAGACCCAGTACTTC. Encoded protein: CASTGAETQYF.

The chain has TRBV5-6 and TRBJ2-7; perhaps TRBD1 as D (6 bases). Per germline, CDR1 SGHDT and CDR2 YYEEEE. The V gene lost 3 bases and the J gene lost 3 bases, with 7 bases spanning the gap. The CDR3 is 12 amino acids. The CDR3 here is CASSSRGYEQYF. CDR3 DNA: TGTGCCAGCAGCTCCAGGGGCTACGAGCAGTACTTC. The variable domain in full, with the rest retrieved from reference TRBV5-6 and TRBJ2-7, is DAGVTQSPTHLIKTRGQQVTLRCSPKSGHDTVSWYQQALGQGPQFIFQYYEEEERQRGNFPDRFSGHQFPNYSSELNVNALLLGDSALYLCASSSRGYEQYFGPGTRLTVT.

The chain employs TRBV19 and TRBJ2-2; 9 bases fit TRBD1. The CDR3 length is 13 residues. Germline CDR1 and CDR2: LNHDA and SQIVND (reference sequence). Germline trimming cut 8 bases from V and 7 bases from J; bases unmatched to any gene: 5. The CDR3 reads CASPGQGIGELFF. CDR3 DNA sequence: TGTGCCAGTCCAGGACAGGGGATCGGGGAGCTGTTTTTT.

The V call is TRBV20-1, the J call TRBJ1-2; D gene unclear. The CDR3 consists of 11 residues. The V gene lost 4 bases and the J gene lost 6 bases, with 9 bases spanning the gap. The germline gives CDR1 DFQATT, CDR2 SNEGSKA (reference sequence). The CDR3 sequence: CSATLIDGYTF. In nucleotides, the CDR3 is TGCAGTGCTACGCTGATTGATGGCTACACCTTC.

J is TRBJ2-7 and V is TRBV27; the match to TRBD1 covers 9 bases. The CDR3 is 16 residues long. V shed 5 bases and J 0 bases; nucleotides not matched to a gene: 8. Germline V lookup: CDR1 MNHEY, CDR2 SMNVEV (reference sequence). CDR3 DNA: TGTGCCAGCAGTCCCCGCGGACAGGGGAGCTCCTACGAGCAGTACTTC. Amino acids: CASSPRGQGSSYEQYF.

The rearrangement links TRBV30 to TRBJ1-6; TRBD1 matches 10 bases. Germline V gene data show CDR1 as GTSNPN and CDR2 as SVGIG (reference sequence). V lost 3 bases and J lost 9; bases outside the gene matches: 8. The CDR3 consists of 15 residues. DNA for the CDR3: TGTGCCTGGAGCGCGATGGGGACAGGGGTTTCACCCCTCCACTTT. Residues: CAWSAMGTGVSPLHF.

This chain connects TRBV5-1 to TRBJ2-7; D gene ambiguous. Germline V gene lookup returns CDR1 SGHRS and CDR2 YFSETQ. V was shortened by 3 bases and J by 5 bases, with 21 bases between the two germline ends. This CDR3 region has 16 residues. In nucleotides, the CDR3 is TGCGCCAGCAGCTCCCGAACGGACGGGCCGAGGAACGAGCAGTACTTC. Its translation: CASSSRTDGPRNEQYF. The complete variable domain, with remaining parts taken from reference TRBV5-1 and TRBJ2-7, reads KAGVTQTPRYLIKTRGQQVTLSCSPISGHRSVSWYQQTPGQGLQFLFEYFSETQRNKGNFPGRFSGRQFSNSRSEMNVSTLELGDSALYLCASSSRTDGPRNEQYFGPGTRLTVT.

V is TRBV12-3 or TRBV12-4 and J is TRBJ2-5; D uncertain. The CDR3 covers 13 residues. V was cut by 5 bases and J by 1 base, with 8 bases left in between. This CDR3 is CASSPGLQETQYF. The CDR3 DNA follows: TGTGCCAGCAGTCCCGGGCTCCAAGAGACCCAGTACTTC.

Here the CDR3 reads CASKPPHRNTEAFF. DNA of the CDR3: TGTGCCAGTAAACCCCCACACAGGAACACTGAAGCTTTCTTT. The chain has TRBV19 and TRBJ1-1; the D is unclear. Germline V lookup: CDR1 LNHDA, CDR2 SQIVND (reference sequence). V shed 7 bases and J shed 1 base, with 13 bases lying between them. The CDR3 sequence is 14 residues long.